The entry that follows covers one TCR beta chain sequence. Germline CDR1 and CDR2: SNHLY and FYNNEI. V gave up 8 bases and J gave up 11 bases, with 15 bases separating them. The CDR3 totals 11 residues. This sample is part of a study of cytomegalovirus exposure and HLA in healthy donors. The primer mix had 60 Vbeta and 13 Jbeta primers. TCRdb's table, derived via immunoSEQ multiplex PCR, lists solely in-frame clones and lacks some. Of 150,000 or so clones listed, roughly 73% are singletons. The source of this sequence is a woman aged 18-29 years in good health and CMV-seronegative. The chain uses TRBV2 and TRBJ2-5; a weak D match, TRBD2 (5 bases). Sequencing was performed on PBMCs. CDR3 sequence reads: CASSPGGEQYF. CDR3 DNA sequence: TGTGCCAGCTCCCCAGGTGGGGAGCAGTACTTC.